Below, 32 T cell receptor beta chains from the same sample are listed, as sequenced in a study of identical twins' blood T cells. MiXCR was run by TCRdb on the 5' RACE reads, yielding one entry per CDR3 protein. The data show fewer than 450,000 distinct CDR3 sequences, with around 30% seen just once and more than 5.5% held by the top ten. The sequencing sample was made of PBMCs. Receptor source: a woman aged 18 to 49 in good health.

The chain carries TRBV27 and TRBJ1-5; 7 positions agree with TRBD1. This CDR3 has 14 amino acids. The V gene end was trimmed by 6 bases and the J gene end by 6 bases; junction bases not matched to a gene: 8. Germline V gene data show CDR1 as MNHEY and CDR2 as SMNVEV (reference sequence). In DNA, the CDR3 is TGTGCCAGCAGCCTGCTACAGGGGATTCAGCCCCAGCATTTT. Protein product: CASSLLQGIQPQHF.

The chain couples TRBV7-9 to TRBJ2-1; 9 bases align to TRBD2. The V gene's germline CDR1 is SEHNR and CDR2 FQNEAQ (reference sequence). The CDR3 has 15 amino acids. Losses at the gene ends were 4 bases for V and 4 bases for J; bases not matched to a gene: 5. CDR3 in amino acids: CASSSGLAYYNEQFF. For the CDR3, the DNA is TGTGCCAGCAGCTCCGGACTAGCGTATTACAATGAGCAGTTCTTC.

V is TRBV11-3 and J is TRBJ1-2; possible D gene TRBD1, 5 bases. CDR1 and CDR2 (germline): SGHNT, YENEEA. The length of the CDR3 is 12 residues. Between the trimmed V and J ends, which lost 6 bases and 6 bases, there was a span of 11 bases. CDR3 loop: CASRGQGDGYTF. The CDR3 nucleotides are TGTGCCAGCAGGGGGCAGGGAGATGGCTACACCTTC.

The gene calls are TRBV20-1 and TRBJ1-6; a possible D gene is TRBD1 (5 bases). This CDR3 is 14 amino acids long. Per germline, CDR1 DFQATT and CDR2 SNEGSKA (reference sequence). V lost 6 bases and J 7 bases, leaving 16 bases between the germline ends. CDR3 sequence: CSARQSLQNSPLHF. The DNA of the CDR3 is TGCAGTGCCAGACAGTCCCTTCAAAATTCACCCCTCCACTTT.

Worth noting for this clonotype: A much bigger clone sits one base away, suggesting this may be a read error. The V gene is TRBV6-4, the J gene TRBJ2-3, with 10 bases fitting TRBD2. The trim removed 5 bases at V and 1 base at J, leaving 6 bases unmatched. This CDR3 is 16 amino acids long. Germline V gene lookup returns CDR1 MRHNA and CDR2 SNTAGT. The CDR3 DNA reads TGTGCCAGCAGTCAGGGACTAGCGTGTCGCACAGATACGCAGTATTTT. Its protein is CASSQGLACRTDTQYF.

This clonotype turned up a few times. The V gene is TRBV5-6, the J gene TRBJ1-6, with D unresolved. The ends were cut back, 4 bases at V and 9 bases at J, with 11 bases in the middle. The germline V gene encodes CDR1 SGHDT and CDR2 YYEEEE. The length of the CDR3 is 13 residues. CDR3 DNA sequence: TGTGCCAGCAGCCCATCCACCGTTTCACCCCTCCACTTT. It yields the protein CASSPSTVSPLHF.

The V and J genes are TRBV27 and TRBJ1-6; D might be TRBD1 (6 bases). CDR3 size: 15 residues. Germline lookup yields CDR1 MNHEY and CDR2 SMNVEV (reference sequence). V was pared by 3 bases and J by 7 bases, with 13 bases between. The CDR3 coding sequence is TGTGCCAGCAGTTTTTCCGGACAGACCAATTCACCCCTCCACTTT. It codes for CASSFSGQTNSPLHF.

Of note for this clonotype: A much larger clone lies one base from this, so it may be a read error. Likely a read error: the CDR3 ends without its conserved phenylalanine or tryptophan. The rearrangement links TRBV29-1 to TRBJ2-1; no clear D gene. From germline, CDR1 is SQVTM and CDR2 ANQGSEA. V lost 3 bases to trimming and J lost 0 bases, with 9 bases between them. The CDR3 covers 14 residues. CDR3 in amino acids: CSVDKAYSYNEQFL. CDR3 coding DNA: TGCAGCGTTGATAAGGCGTACTCCTACAATGAGCAGTTCCTC.

The rearrangement uses TRBV27 and TRBJ1-3; D gene unclear. The germline V gene has CDR1 MNHEY and CDR2 SMNVEV (reference sequence). V was trimmed by 6 bases and J by 4 bases, leaving 19 bases between them. This CDR3 comprises 16 residues. CDR3 in DNA: TGTGCCAGCAGCTTAGTACTCCCGGGCCTCGGAAACACCATATATTTT. It translates to CASSLVLPGLGNTIYF.

This sequence joins TRBV5-1 and TRBJ1-3, with D hard to call. The V end lost 2 bases, the J end lost 3 bases, and 6 bases lay between the germline ends. The CDR3 length is 13 residues. CDR1 is SGHRS, CDR2 YFSETQ, per germline. The CDR3 sequence is CASSFLGGNTIYF. DNA of the CDR3: TGCGCCAGCAGCTTTCTAGGTGGAAACACCATATATTTT. Full variable domain (missing parts from reference TRBV5-1 and TRBJ1-3): KAGVTQTPRYLIKTRGQQVTLSCSPISGHRSVSWYQQTPGQGLQFLFEYFSETQRNKGNFPGRFSGRQFSNSRSEMNVSTLELGDSALYLCASSFLGGNTIYFGEGSWLTVV.

The J gene is TRBJ2-5, the V gene TRBV20-1; no clear D. The CDR3 contains 13 residues. In germline, CDR1 is DFQATT, CDR2 SNEGSKA (reference sequence). The CDR3 bases are TGCAGCGGGTTGTCTGTTTCAGCAGGGACCCAGTACTTC. Its translation: CSGLSVSAGTQYF.

The sample holds a few counts of this clonotype. This chain uses TRBV9 with TRBJ1-1; D perhaps matches TRBD1 (6 bases). V lost 0 bases to trimming and J lost 6 bases, with 18 bases between them. CDR3 length: 16 amino acids. Germline CDR1 is SGDLS and CDR2 is YYNGEE. The DNA of the CDR3 is TGTGCCAGCAGCGTAGGTGGGGCAGGGGTTGAGGCTGAAGCTTTCTTT. This codes for CASSVGGAGVEAEAFF.

The sample holds a few counts of this clonotype. The gene calls are TRBV5-1 and TRBJ2-2; D possibly corresponds to TRBD2 (6 bases). CDR1 and CDR2 from the germline V gene are SGHRS and YFSETQ. The CDR3 is 16 residues long. The V end lost 7 bases, the J end lost 1 base, and 17 bases lay between the germline ends. The CDR3 nucleotides read TGCGCCAGCCGGAGGGTAGGGCAACAGAACACCGGGGAGCTGTTTTTT. This encodes CASRRVGQQNTGELFF.

The chain combines TRBV5-1 with TRBJ1-2; 9 bases agree with TRBD1. The V gene end was trimmed by 0 bases and the J gene end by 5 bases; junction bases not matched to a gene: 5. This CDR3 is 15 amino acids long. The germline gives CDR1 SGHRS, CDR2 YFSETQ. This chain's CDR3 is CASSLEGQGEYGYTF. The CDR3 DNA sequence: TGCGCCAGCAGCTTGGAGGGACAGGGAGAATATGGCTACACCTTC.

This rearrangement joins TRBV20-1 to TRBJ2-1, with 9 bases identical to TRBD2. Germline V gene sequence: CDR1 DFQATT, CDR2 SNEGSKA (reference sequence). The CDR3 spans 15 residues. The ends lost 5 bases at V and 0 bases at J; junction bases unmatched: 5. CDR3 bases: TGCAGTGCTGGGACTAGCACCAGCTCCTACAATGAGCAGTTCTTC. Translating it yields CSAGTSTSSYNEQFF.

This clonotype was counted at least ten times. The J gene is TRBJ1-1, the V gene TRBV10-3; TRBD1 is a possible D gene (5 bases). Germline values: CDR1 ENHRY, CDR2 SYGVKD. This CDR3 has 11 amino acids. V lost 3 bases and J 7 bases, leaving 6 bases between the germline ends. The CDR3 region has the DNA TGTGCCATCAGTGAAGACAGTGAAGCTTTCTTT. Protein product: CAISEDSEAFF.

This clonotype turned up a few times. V is TRBV20-1 and J is TRBJ2-5, with D possibly matching TRBD2 (5 bases). Trimming removed 7 bases from V and 2 bases from J, with 11 bases in between. Germline V CDR1 and CDR2: DFQATT, SNEGSKA (reference sequence). The length of the CDR3 is 12 residues. CDR3 nucleotide sequence: TGCAGTGTAGGACTTTCACAAGAGACCCAGTACTTC. It codes for CSVGLSQETQYF.

This clonotype was observed a few times. The V and J genes are TRBV10-1 and TRBJ2-4; D is undetermined. The CDR3 loop spans 16 amino acids. Germline lookup yields CDR1 WNHNN and CDR2 SYGVQD (reference sequence). Trimming took off 6 bases at V and 0 bases at J, with 15 bases between the two ends. CDR3 residues: CASSDQDPLAKNIQYF. The CDR3 DNA sequence: TGCGCCAGCAGCGACCAAGATCCCTTAGCCAAAAACATTCAGTACTTC.

The V gene is TRBV20-1, the J gene TRBJ2-3; 9 bases fit TRBD2. V dropped 4 bases and J dropped 4; count of bases not matched to a gene: 6. The CDR3 has 14 amino acids. Looked up from germline, CDR1 is DFQATT and CDR2 is SNEGSKA (reference sequence). The DNA of the CDR3 is TGCAGTGCTACGGTAGGACTAGCGTCAGATACGCAGTATTTT. Its protein product is CSATVGLASDTQYF.

The chain uses TRBV18 and TRBJ2-3; unclear D gene. Trimming left V 2 bases short and J 7 bases short, with 4 bases between. Germline V gives CDR1 KGHSH, CDR2 LQKENI. The CDR3 spans 11 residues. The CDR3 DNA reads TGTGCCAGCTCACCAGAACATACGCAGTATTTT. This translates into CASSPEHTQYF.

This clonotype occurred a few times. V and J are TRBV7-2 and TRBJ1-3; TRBD1 might be the D (6 bases). CDR1 and CDR2 from the germline V gene are SGHTA and FQGNSA. The CDR3 is made up of 15 amino acids. Trimming stripped 5 bases from V and 2 bases from J, with 13 bases between. This chain's CDR3 is CASSPITGTGNTIYF. The DNA of the CDR3 is TGTGCCAGCAGCCCGATTACAGGGACTGGAAACACCATATATTTT.

This clonotype was seen a few times. The genes are TRBV11-2 and TRBJ1-2, with a weak D call TRBD1 (5 bases). V lost 4 bases and J lost 2, with 14 bases in between. This CDR3 is built from 15 residues. Germline loops: CDR1 SGHAT, CDR2 FQNNGV. CDR3 nucleotide sequence: TGTGCCAGCAGCTCCCACCCCGGACAAAACTATGGCTACACCTTC. Its translation is CASSSHPGQNYGYTF. Drawing the rest from reference TRBV11-2 and TRBJ1-2, the complete variable domain is EAGVAQSPRYKIIEKRQSVAFWCNPISGHATLYWYQQILGQGPKLLIQFQNNGVVDDSQLPKDRFSAERLKGVDSTLKIQPAKLEDSAVYLCASSSHPGQNYGYTFGSGTRLTVV.

The V gene is TRBV6-5, the J gene TRBJ2-7, with 8 nucleotides matching TRBD1. After removal of 2 bases from V and 2 bases from J, the junction contained 5 bases not matched to a gene. CDR3 size: 15 residues. CDR1 is MNHEY and CDR2 is SVGAGI in the germline V gene. The chain's CDR3 is CASSYGQGGAYEQYF. The CDR3 DNA is TGTGCCAGCAGTTACGGACAGGGTGGCGCCTACGAGCAGTACTTC.

A remark on this clonotype: A clone one base away is much larger, so this may be a read error. The chain joins TRBV20-1 to TRBJ2-5, with D tentatively TRBD1 (5 bases). Looked up from germline, CDR1 is DFQATT and CDR2 is SNEGSKA (reference sequence). The CDR3 length is 14 residues. The CDR3 DNA follows: TGCATTGCTAGAGTCGACTCTAGGGGAGAGACCCAGTACTTC. Translating it yields CIARVDSRGETQYF.

This clonotype occurred a few times. This chain joins TRBV9 and TRBJ1-3, with 7 positions matching TRBD1. CDR1 is SGDLS, CDR2 YYNGEE, per germline. J gave up 4 bases and V 3 bases, and 7 bases lay outside the gene matches. CDR3 length: 15 residues. CDR3 in amino acids: CASSGTGTAGNTIYF. CDR3 in DNA: TGTGCCAGCAGCGGGACAGGAACCGCGGGAAACACCATATATTTT.

This clonotype was seen ten or more times. The rearrangement uses TRBV27 and TRBJ1-2; D is undetermined. The CDR3 spans 15 residues. Trimming shortened V by 1 base and J by 2 bases, and 11 bases separated the two germline ends. Germline CDR1 is MNHEY and CDR2 is SMNVEV (reference sequence). The chain's CDR3 is CASSLFSGSNYGYTF. The CDR3 DNA follows: TGTGCCAGCAGTTTATTTTCAGGAAGCAACTATGGCTACACCTTC.

This clonotype was observed a few times. The chain uses TRBV9 and TRBJ2-7; 7 bases align to TRBD1. The CDR3 runs to 14 residues. CDR1 SGDLS and CDR2 YYNGEE come from the germline V gene. Trimming at V came to 4 bases and at J to 3 bases, leaving 7 bases not matched to a gene. CDR3 in amino acids: CASSTQGVSYEQYF. Here the CDR3 DNA reads TGTGCCAGCAGCACGCAGGGGGTAAGCTACGAGCAGTACTTC. The entire variable domain, with the rest obtained from reference TRBV9 and TRBJ2-7, is as follows: DSGVTQTPKHLITATGQRVTLRCSPRSGDLSVYWYQQSLDQGLQFLIQYYNGEERAKGNILERFSAQQFPDLHSELNLSSLELGDSALYFCASSTQGVSYEQYFGPGTRLTVT.

The rearrangement links TRBV9 to TRBJ1-1; D is uncertain. CDR3 length equals 13 residues. With 6 bases removed from V and 0 bases from J, the gap between germline ends came to 9 bases. Germline CDR1 SGDLS, CDR2 YYNGEE. As DNA, the CDR3 is TGTGCCAGCAACAAAGTCGTGAACACTGAAGCTTTCTTT. Translating it yields CASNKVVNTEAFF.

This chain connects TRBV5-1 to TRBJ1-1, with D uncertain. The CDR3 extends over 14 amino acids. Germline CDR1 is SGHRS and CDR2 is YFSETQ. V shed 1 base and J shed 4 bases, with 11 bases lying between them. In DNA form, the CDR3 reads TGCGCCAGCAGCTTGCAGATGGTATCCACTGAAGCTTTCTTT. It is translated as CASSLQMVSTEAFF.

J is TRBJ2-7 and V is TRBV12-3 or TRBV12-4, with a tentative D call TRBD1 (5 bases). V was shortened by 4 bases and J by 4 bases, with 14 bases between the two germline ends. The CDR3 loop spans 14 amino acids. CDR3 bases: TGTGCCAGCAGTTCAGGGTATGGTAGGTACGAGCAGTACTTC. Translation gives CASSSGYGRYEQYF.

A few counts support this clonotype. The chain joins TRBV6-6 to TRBJ2-7, with TRBD1 identical over 9 bases. CDR1 is MNHNY, CDR2 SVGAGI, per germline (reference sequence). The CDR3 totals 14 residues. Germline trimming cut 4 bases from V and 4 bases from J; bases unmatched to any gene: 5. The CDR3 nucleotides are TGTGCCAGCAGTTTCGGACAGGGGATTTACGAGCAGTACTTC. Translating it yields CASSFGQGIYEQYF.

This clonotype was recorded a few times. The chain carries TRBV20-1 and TRBJ1-2, with a weak D call TRBD1 (5 bases). Germline CDR1 and CDR2: DFQATT and SNEGSKA (reference sequence). Trimming stripped 0 bases from V and 4 bases from J, with 12 bases between. CDR3 size: 14 residues. DNA for the CDR3: TGCAGTGCTAGAGAGCCGGGGGTGAGCTATGGCTACACCTTC. Amino acid sequence: CSAREPGVSYGYTF.